Listed below are T cell receptor beta chains from one sample, sequenced in a study of cytomegalovirus exposure and HLA in healthy donors. The table came from immunoSEQ multiplex PCR; TCRdb's copy has only in-frame clones and leaves some out. Of under 200,000 clones listed, about 90% are singletons. Specimen: PBMCs. Every receptor here comes from a woman under 30 in good health and CMV-seropositive. Both conserved end residues are part of each CDR3. A D gene is named only where the DNA matches it firmly. The size field is filled for only some rows; it gives once, few, many or a size class.

>once|TRBV6-5|TRBJ1-5|.
CASSYSSYQPQHF
TGTGCCAGCAGTTACTCGTCGTATCAGCCCCAGCATTTT
>.|TRBV30|TRBJ1-1|TRBD1
CAWSVGTGETFF
TGTGCCTGGAGTGTAGGGACAGGGGAAACTTTCTTT
>once|TRBV7-2|TRBJ2-1|TRBD2
CASSLRAGGADEQFF
TGTGCCAGCAGCTTACGGGCGGGAGGGGCCGATGAGCAGTTCTTC
>few|TRBV30|TRBJ1-3|.
CAWSVNQISGNTIYF
TGTGCCTGGAGTGTAAATCAAATCTCTGGAAACACCATATATTTT
>.|TRBV27|TRBJ1-4|.
CASSLYGEGDEKLFF
TGTGCCAGCAGTTTATACGGGGAGGGGGATGAAAAACTGTTTTTT
>.|TRBV10-2|TRBJ2-7|TRBD2
CASSGPLTSGPYEQYF
TGCGCCAGCAGTGGCCCTTTGACTAGCGGGCCCTACGAGCAGTACTTC
>.|TRBV4-1|TRBJ2-7|.
CASSQDVGSGYEQYF
TGCGCCAGCAGCCAAGACGTCGGGAGTGGTTACGAGCAGTACTTC
>.|TRBV12-2|TRBJ2-1|.
CASRFRTGVYNEQFF
TGTGCAAGTCGCTTTCGGACAGGCGTTTACAATGAGCAGTTCTTC
>.|TRBV4-3|TRBJ1-2|.
CASSQERGSHYGYTF
TGCGCCAGCAGCCAAGAGAGGGGGTCGCACTATGGCTACACCTTC
>.|TRBV5-1|TRBJ2-3|TRBD2
CASSNTRLAGADTQYF
TGCGCCAGCAGCAATACCAGACTAGCGGGAGCGGATACGCAGTATTTT
>.|TRBV7-9|TRBJ1-4|.
CASSTTYEKLFF
TGTGCCAGCAGCACGACTTATGAAAAACTGTTTTTT
>.|TRBV27|TRBJ1-1|.
CASSLSLWSTEAFF
TGTGCCAGCAGTTTATCGTTGTGGAGCACTGAAGCTTTCTTT
>once|TRBV21-1|TRBJ2-3|.
CASSKPEGQMGADTQYF
TGTGCCAGCAGCAAACCCGAGGGACAAATGGGGGCAGATACGCAGTATTTT
>.|TRBV9|TRBJ1-5|.
CASSRAGGNQPQHF
TGTGCCAGCAGCCGTGCGGGAGGCAATCAGCCCCAGCATTTT
>once|TRBV7-8|TRBJ1-1|TRBD1
CASSPRTGTNTEAFF
TGTGCCAGCAGCCCTCGGACAGGGACGAACACTGAAGCTTTCTTT
>.|TRBV7-3|TRBJ2-1|.
CASSSPGRRDSGKPYNEQFF
TGTGCCAGCAGCTCTCCTGGACGGAGGGATAGCGGTAAACCCTACAATGAGCAGTTCTTC
>.|TRBV4-1|TRBJ2-1|.
CASRSRGEQFF
TGCGCTAGCAGGTCGCGCGGGGAGCAGTTCTTC
>.|TRBV6-5|TRBJ2-7|TRBD1
CASSYGTGLGEQYF
TGTGCCAGCAGTTACGGGACAGGGCTGGGCGAGCAGTACTTC
>.|TRBV2|TRBJ2-7|TRBD2
CASSTSGSIDEQYF
TGTGCCAGCAGTACTAGCGGGAGTATCGACGAGCAGTACTTC
>.|TRBV2|TRBJ1-1|.
CASGDQGLNTEAFF
TGTGCCAGCGGAGACCAGGGGTTAAACACTGAAGCTTTCTTT
>.|TRBV5-1|TRBJ1-1|TRBD1
CASSLNRGFTEAFF
TGCGCCAGCAGCCTGAACAGGGGATTCACTGAAGCTTTCTTT
>.|TRBV5-1|TRBJ1-4|.
CASSLRGDEKLFF
TGCGCCAGCAGCTTAAGGGGTGACGAAAAACTGTTTTTT
>.|TRBV10-1|TRBJ1-2|.
CASSVATNYGYTF
TGCGCCAGCAGTGTGGCAACCAACTATGGCTACACCTTC